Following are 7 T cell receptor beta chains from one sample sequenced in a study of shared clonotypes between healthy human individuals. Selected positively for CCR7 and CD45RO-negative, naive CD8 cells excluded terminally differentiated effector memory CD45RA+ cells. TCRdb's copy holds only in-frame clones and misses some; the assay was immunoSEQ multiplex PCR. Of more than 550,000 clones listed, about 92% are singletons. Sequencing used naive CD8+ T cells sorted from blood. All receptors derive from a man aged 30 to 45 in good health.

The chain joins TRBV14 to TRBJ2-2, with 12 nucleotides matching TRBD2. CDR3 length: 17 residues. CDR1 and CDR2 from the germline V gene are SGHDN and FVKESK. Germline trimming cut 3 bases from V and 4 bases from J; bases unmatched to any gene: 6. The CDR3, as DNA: TGTGCCAGCAGCCAGGCTAGCGGGAGGGATGTCACCGGGGAGCTGTTTTTT. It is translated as CASSQASGRDVTGELFF.

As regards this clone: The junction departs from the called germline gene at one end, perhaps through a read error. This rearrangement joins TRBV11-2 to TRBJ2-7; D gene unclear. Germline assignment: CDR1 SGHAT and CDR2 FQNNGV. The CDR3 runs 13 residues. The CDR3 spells CASSSLGSYGQYF. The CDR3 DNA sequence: TGTGCCAGCAGCTCCCTGGGATCCTACGGGCAGTACTTC.

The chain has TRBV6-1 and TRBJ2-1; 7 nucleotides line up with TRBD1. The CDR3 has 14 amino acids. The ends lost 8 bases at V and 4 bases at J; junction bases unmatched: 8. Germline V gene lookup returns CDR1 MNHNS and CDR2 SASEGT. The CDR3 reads CASQTGSFYNEQFF. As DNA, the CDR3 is TGTGCCAGCCAGACAGGGTCGTTTTACAATGAGCAGTTCTTC.

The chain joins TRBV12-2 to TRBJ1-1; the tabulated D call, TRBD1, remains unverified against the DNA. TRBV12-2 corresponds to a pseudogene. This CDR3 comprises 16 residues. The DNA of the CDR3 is TGTGCAAGTCGCCCTCAACAGGGGCCCGGGGACACTGAAGCTTTCTTT. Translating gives CASRPQQGPGDTEAFF.

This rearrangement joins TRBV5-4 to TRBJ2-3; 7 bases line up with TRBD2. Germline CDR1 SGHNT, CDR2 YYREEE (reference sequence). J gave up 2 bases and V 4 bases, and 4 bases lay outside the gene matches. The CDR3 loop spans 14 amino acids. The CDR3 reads CASSLTSSTDTQYF. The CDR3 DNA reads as TGTGCCAGCAGCCTGACTAGCTCCACAGATACGCAGTATTTT.

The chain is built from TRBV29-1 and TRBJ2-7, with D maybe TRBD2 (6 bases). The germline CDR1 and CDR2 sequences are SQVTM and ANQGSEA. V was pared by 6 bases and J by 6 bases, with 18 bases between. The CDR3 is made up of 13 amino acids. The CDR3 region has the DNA TGCAGCGTCCCGGGCAGAACTAGCCCCGAGCAGTACTTC. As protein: CSVPGRTSPEQYF.

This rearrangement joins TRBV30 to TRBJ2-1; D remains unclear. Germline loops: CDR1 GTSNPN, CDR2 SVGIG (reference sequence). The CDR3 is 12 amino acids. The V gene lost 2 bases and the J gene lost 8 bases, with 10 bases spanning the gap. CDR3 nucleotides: TGTGCCTGGAGTAGTGTTAGAGATGAGCAGTTCTTC. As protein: CAWSSVRDEQFF.